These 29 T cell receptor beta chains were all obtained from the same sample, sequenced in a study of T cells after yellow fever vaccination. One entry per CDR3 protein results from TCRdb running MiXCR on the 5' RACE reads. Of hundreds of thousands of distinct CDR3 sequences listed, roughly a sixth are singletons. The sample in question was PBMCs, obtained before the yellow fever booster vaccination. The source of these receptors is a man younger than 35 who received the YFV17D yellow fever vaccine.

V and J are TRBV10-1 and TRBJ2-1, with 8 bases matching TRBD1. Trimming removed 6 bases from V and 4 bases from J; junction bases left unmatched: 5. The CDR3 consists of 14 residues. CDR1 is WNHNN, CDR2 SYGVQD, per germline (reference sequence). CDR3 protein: CASSHRGEYNEQFF. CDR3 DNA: TGCGCCAGCAGCCACAGGGGGGAGTACAATGAGCAGTTCTTC.

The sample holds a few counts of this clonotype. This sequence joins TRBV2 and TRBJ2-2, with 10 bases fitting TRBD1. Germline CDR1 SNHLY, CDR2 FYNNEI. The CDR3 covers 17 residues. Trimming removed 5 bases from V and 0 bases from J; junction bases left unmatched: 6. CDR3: CASSHAGTGANTGELFF. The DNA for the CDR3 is TGTGCCAGCAGTCATGCCGGGACAGGGGCGAACACCGGGGAGCTGTTTTTT. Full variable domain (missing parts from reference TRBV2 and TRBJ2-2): EPEVTQTPSHQVTQMGQEVILRCVPISNHLYFYWYRQILGQKVEFLVSFYNNEISEKSEIFDDQFSVERPDGSNFTLKIRSTKLEDSAMYFCASSHAGTGANTGELFFGEGSRLTVL.

The DNA for the CDR3 is TGTGCCAGCAGCCCGGACAGCCGCTCTGGAAACACCATATATTTT. It encodes CASSPDSRSGNTIYF. The rearrangement uses TRBV7-2 and TRBJ1-3; tentative D call: TRBD1 (6 bases). From germline, CDR1 is SGHTA and CDR2 FQGNSA. V was shortened by 5 bases and J by 0 bases, with 11 bases between the two germline ends. The CDR3 covers 15 residues.

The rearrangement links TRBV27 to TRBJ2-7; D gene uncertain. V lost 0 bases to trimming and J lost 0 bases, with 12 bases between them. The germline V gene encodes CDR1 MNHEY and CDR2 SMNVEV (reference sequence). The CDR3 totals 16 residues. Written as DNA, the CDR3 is TGTGCCAGCAGTTTATCCCCCCGGATGGGCTCCTACGAGCAGTACGTC. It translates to CASSLSPRMGSYEQYV.

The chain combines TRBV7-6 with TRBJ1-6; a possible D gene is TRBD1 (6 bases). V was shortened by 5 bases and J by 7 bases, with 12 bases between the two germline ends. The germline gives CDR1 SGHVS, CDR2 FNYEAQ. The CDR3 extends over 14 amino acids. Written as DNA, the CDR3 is TGTGCCAGCAGCCAGGGGAGAGAAAATTCACCCCTCCACTTT. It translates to CASSQGRENSPLHF.

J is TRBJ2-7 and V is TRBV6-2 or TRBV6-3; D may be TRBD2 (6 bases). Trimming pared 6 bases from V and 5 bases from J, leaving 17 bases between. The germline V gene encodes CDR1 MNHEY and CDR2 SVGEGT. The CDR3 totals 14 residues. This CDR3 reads CASRDPGGTHEQYV. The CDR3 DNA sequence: TGTGCCAGCAGGGACCCTGGAGGGACCCACGAGCAGTACGTC.

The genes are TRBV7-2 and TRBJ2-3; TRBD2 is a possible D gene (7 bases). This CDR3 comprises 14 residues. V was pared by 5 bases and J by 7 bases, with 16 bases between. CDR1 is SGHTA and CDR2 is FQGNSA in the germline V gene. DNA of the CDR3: TGTGCCAGCAGCCCGGCGGGGGCTCGAAATACGCAGTATTTT. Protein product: CASSPAGARNTQYF.

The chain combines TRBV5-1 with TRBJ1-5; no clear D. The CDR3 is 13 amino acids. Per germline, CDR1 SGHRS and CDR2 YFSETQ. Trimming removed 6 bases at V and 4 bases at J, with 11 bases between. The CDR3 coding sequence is TGCGCCAGCACCGAACTTAAGAATCAGCCCCAGCATTTT. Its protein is CASTELKNQPQHF.

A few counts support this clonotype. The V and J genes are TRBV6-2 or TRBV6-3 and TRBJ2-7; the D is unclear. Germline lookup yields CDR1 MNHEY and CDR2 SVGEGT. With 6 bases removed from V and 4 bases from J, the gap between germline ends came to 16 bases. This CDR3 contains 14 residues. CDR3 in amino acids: CASRGLTRFYEQYV. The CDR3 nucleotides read TGTGCCAGCAGGGGCCTAACACGGTTTTACGAGCAGTACGTC.

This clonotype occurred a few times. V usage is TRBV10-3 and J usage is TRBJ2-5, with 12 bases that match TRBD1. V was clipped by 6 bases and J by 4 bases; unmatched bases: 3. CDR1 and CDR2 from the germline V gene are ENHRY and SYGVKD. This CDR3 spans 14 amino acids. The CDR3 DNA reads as TGTGCCATCAGAGGGACAGGGGGCGCAGAGACCCAGTACTTC. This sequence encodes CAIRGTGGAETQYF.

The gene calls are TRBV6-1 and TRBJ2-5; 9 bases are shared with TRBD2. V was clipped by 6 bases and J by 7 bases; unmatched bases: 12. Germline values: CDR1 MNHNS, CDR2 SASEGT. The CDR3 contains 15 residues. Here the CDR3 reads CASSPVAGAGGTQYF. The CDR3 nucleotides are TGTGCCAGCAGCCCCGTAGCGGGGGCTGGTGGGACCCAGTACTTC.

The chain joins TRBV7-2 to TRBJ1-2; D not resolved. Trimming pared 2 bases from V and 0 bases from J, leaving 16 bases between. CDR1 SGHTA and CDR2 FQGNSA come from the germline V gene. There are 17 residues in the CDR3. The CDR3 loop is CASSLLPTELTNYGYTF. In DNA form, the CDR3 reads TGTGCCAGCAGCTTACTGCCAACTGAGCTTACTAACTATGGCTACACCTTC.

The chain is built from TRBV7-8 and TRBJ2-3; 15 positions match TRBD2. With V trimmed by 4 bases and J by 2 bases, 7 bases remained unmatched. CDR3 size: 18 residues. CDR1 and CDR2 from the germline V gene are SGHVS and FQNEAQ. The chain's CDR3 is CASSSGLAGGPATDTQYF. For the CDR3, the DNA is TGTGCCAGCAGCTCCGGACTAGCGGGGGGGCCTGCCACAGATACGCAGTATTTT.

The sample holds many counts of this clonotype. This CDR3 is CATSRQGGTDTQYF. CDR3 coding DNA: TGTGCCACCAGCAGACAGGGCGGCACAGATACGCAGTATTTT. The chain has TRBV24-1 and TRBJ2-3; 7 bases agree with TRBD1. The CDR3 runs 14 residues. Per germline, CDR1 KGHDR and CDR2 SFDVKD. Trimming took 7 bases from V and 1 from J; bases not matched to a gene: 4.

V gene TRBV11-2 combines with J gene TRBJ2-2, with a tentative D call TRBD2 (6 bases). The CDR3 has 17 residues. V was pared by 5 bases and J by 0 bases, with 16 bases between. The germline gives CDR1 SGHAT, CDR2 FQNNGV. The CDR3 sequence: CASSPNPAGPNTGELFF. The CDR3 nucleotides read TGTGCCAGCAGCCCCAACCCGGCGGGGCCGAACACCGGGGAGCTGTTTTTT.

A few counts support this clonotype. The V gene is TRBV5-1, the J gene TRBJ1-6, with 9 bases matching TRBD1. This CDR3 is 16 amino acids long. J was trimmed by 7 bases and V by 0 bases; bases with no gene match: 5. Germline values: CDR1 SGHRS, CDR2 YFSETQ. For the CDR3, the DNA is TGCGCCAGCAGCTTGGAAGGGACAGGGAAGAATTCACCCCTCCACTTT. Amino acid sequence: CASSLEGTGKNSPLHF.

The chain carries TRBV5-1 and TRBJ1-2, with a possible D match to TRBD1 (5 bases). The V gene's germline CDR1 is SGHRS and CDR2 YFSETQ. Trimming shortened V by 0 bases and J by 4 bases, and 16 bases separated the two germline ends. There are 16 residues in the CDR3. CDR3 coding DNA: TGCGCCAGCAGCTTGGCGGGGTACCAGGGAGTCTATGGCTACACCTTC. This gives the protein CASSLAGYQGVYGYTF.

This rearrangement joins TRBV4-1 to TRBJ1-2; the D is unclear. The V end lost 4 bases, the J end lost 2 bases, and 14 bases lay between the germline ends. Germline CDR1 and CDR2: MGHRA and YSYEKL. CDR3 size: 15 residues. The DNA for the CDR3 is TGCGCCAGCAGCCCCTATCGGGGAGTAAACTATGGCTACACCTTC. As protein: CASSPYRGVNYGYTF.

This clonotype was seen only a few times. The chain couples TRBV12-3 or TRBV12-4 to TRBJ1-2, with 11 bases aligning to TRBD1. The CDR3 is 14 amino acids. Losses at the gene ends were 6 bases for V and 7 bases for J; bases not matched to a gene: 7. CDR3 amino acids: CASSPGQGGRGYTF. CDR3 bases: TGTGCCAGCAGCCCGGGACAGGGGGGACGTGGCTACACCTTC.

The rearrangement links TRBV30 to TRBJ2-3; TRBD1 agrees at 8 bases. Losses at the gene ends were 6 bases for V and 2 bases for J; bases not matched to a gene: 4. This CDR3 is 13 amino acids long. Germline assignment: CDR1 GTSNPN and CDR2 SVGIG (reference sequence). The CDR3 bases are TGTGCCTGCGGGACAGGTCCCACAGATACGCAGTATTTT. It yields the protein CACGTGPTDTQYF.

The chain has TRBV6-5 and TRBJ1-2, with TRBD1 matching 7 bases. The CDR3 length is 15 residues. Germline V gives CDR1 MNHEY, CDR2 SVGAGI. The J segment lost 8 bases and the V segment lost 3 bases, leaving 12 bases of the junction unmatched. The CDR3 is CASSYFSRGLGGYTF. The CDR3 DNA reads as TGTGCCAGCAGTTATTTTTCAAGGGGGCTGGGGGGCTACACCTTC.

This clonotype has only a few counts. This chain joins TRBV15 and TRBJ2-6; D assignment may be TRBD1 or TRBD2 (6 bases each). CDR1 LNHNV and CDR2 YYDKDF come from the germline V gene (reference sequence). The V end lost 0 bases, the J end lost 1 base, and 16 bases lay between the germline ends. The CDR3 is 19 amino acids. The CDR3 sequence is CATSRDSGGLSSGANVLTF. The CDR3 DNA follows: TGTGCCACCAGCAGAGATTCCGGGGGCCTATCGTCTGGGGCCAACGTCCTGACTTTC.

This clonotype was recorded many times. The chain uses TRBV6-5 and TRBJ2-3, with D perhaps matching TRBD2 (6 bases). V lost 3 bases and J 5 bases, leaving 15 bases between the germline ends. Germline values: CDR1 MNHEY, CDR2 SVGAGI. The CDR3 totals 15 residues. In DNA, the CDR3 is TGTGCCAGCAGTTATGAAGGCGGGGTAATAGATACGCAGTATTTT. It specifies CASSYEGGVIDTQYF.

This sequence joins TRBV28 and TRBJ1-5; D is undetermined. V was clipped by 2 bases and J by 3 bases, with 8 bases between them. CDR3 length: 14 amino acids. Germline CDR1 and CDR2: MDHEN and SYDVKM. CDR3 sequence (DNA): TGTGCCAGCAGTTTAGTAGGGCTCAATCAGCCCCAGCATTTT. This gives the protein CASSLVGLNQPQHF.

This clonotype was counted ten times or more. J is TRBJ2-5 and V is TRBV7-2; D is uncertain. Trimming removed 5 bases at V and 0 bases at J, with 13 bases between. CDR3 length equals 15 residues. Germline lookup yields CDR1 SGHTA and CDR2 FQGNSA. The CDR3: CASSLYVDYQETQYF. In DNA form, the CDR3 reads TGTGCCAGCAGCCTCTATGTAGACTACCAAGAGACCCAGTACTTC.

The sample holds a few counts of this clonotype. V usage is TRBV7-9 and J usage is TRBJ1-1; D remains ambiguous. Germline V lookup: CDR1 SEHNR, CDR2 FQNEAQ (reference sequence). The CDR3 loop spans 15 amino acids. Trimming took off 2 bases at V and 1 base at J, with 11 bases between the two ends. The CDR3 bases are TGTGCCAGCAGCTTATCTAGCGTGGAGAACACTGAAGCTTTCTTT. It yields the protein CASSLSSVENTEAFF.

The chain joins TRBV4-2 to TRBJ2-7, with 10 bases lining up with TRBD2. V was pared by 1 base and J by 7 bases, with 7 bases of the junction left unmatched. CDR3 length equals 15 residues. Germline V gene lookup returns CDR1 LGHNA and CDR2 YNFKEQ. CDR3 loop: CASSQAPLAGAEQYF. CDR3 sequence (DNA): TGTGCCAGCAGCCAAGCCCCTCTAGCGGGGGCTGAGCAGTACTTC.

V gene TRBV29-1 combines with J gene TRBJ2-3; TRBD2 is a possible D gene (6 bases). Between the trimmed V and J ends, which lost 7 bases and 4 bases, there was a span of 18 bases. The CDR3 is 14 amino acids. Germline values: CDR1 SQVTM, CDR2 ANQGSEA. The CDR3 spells CSALKRGNPDTQYF. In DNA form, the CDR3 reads TGCAGCGCCTTGAAACGCGGGAACCCAGATACGCAGTATTTT.

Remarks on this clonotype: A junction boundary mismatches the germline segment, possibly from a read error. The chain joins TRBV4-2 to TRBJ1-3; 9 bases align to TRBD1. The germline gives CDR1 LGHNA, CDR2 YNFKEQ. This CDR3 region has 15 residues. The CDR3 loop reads CASSQGDRDGDTIYF. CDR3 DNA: TGTGCCAGCAGCCAAGGGGACAGGGATGGAGACACCATATATTTT.